Given below is one TCR beta chain in context. Its antigen remains unidentified. From the 5' RACE reads, TCRdb called clonotypes with MiXCR, one entry per CDR3 protein. Of under 250,000 distinct CDR3 sequences in the sample, less than 9% were seen once. This sample stems from a study of T cells after yellow fever vaccination. General study points: Within FACS-sorted repertoires, abundant clonotypes contaminating from the bulk population could be present. After the booster, around 95% of CD4 and roughly nine tenths of CD8 primary-response clones were re-detected.

The V gene lost 3 bases and the J gene lost 4 bases, with 19 bases spanning the gap. Germline-derived CDR1 and CDR2 are SEHNR and FQNEAQ (reference sequence). The CDR3 is made up of 17 amino acids. The sequence was collected from a man aged 30-40 years who received the YFV17D yellow fever vaccine. This sample comprised CD4+ T cells sorted from PBMCs, obtained 15 days after the yellow fever booster vaccination. This chain links TRBV7-9 with TRBJ1-5, with unresolved D. The CDR3 nucleotides are TGTGCCAGCAGCTTTGGGCGCCCGGGCTGGGGAAATCAGCCCCAGCATTTT. This translates into CASSFGRPGWGNQPQHF. The full variable domain, rest sourced from reference TRBV7-9 and TRBJ1-5, is DTGVSQNPRHKITKRGQNVTFRCDPISEHNRLYWYRQTLGQGPEFLTYFQNEAQLEKSRLLSDRFSAERPKGSFSTLEIQRTEQGDSAMYLCASSFGRPGWGNQPQHFGDGTRLSIL.